This T cell receptor (beta chain) was sequenced in a study of T cell changes during pregnancy in multiple sclerosis. TCRdb's copy holds only in-frame clones and misses some; the assay was immunoSEQ multiplex PCR. The repertoire holds tens of thousands of clones, approximately 92% seen once, with under 1.5% in the top ten. V trimming: 4 bases; J trimming: 3 bases; junction bases outside the gene matches: 9. The CDR3 sequence is 15 residues long. The V gene's germline CDR1 is SGHDT and CDR2 YYEEEE. Specimen: peripheral blood. The chain uses TRBV5-6 and TRBJ1-1; the match to TRBD1 covers 7 bases. This TCR derives from a female donor with multiple sclerosis, enrolled in a pregnancy study. The CDR3: CASSDYRGPYTEAFF. CDR3 sequence (DNA): TGTGCCAGCAGCGATTACAGGGGCCCCTACACTGAAGCTTTCTTT.